This T cell receptor beta chain came from a study of synovial regulatory T cells in juvenile arthritis. Background on the study: Treatments: three naive, several methotrexate, one methotrexate plus infliximab, one unknown.

Sequenced by immunoSEQ multiplex PCR; TCRdb stores in-frame clones only, minus some. The listing records some 7,700 clones. Whole-study findings and limits: Synovial Treg CDR3 sequences overlapped more with iaTregs than other circulating Tregs.

Regarding this clone: Antigen specificity is unknown.

The TCR comes from a donor younger than 30 with juvenile idiopathic arthritis. Material: Treg cells from blood. Documented subset: remaining (HLA-DR-negative) circulating blood Treg cells.

The chain's CDR3 is CASRPPGPKSYEQYF. This chain joins TRBV7-9 and TRBJ2-5. The CDR3 loop spans 15 amino acids. No DNA sequence is on record. Germline V gene lookup returns CDR1 SEHNR and CDR2 FQNEAQ (reference sequence).